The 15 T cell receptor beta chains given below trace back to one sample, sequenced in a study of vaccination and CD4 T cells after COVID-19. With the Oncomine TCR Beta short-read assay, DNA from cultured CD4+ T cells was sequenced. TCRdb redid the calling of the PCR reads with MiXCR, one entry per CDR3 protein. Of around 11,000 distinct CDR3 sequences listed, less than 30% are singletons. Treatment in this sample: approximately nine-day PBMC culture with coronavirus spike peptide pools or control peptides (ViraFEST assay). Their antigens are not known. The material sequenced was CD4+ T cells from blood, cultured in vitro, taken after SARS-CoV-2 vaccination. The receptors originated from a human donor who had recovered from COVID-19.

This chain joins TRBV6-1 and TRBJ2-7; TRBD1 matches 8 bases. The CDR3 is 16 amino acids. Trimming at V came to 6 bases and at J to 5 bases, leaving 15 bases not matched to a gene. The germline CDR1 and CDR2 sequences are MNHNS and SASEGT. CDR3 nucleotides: TGTGCCAGCAGCCGCCCCCCGAGGACAGGGCTCGACGAGCAGTACTTC. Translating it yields CASSRPPRTGLDEQYF.

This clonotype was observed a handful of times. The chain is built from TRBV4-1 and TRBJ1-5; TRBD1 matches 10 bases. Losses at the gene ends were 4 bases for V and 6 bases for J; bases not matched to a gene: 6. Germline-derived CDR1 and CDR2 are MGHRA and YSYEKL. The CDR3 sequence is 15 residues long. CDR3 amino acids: CASSRGTGDSQPQHF. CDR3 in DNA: TGCGCCAGCAGCCGCGGGACAGGGGATTCTCAGCCCCAGCATTTT.

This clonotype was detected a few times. CDR3: CASGRSGARGGYTF. The CDR3 DNA is TGTGCCAGCGGCCGATCAGGGGCTCGAGGCGGCTACACCTTC. The chain carries TRBV27 and TRBJ1-2; weak D call: TRBD1 (6 bases). Germline CDR1 MNHEY, CDR2 SMNVEV (reference sequence). V lost 8 bases and J 8 bases, leaving 21 bases between the germline ends. The CDR3 is 14 residues long.

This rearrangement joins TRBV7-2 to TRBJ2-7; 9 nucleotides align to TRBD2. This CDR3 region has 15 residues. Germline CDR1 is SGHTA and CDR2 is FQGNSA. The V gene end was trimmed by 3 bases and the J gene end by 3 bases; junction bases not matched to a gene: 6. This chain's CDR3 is CASSLIAGANYEQYF. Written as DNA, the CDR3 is TGTGCCAGCAGCTTGATAGCGGGAGCAAACTACGAGCAGTACTTC.

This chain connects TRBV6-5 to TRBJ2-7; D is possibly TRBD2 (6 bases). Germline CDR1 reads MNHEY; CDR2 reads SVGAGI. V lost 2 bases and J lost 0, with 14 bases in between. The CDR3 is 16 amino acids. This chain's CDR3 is CASSYDLASSSYEQYF. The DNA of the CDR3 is TGTGCCAGCAGTTACGATCTAGCGTCAAGCTCCTACGAGCAGTACTTC.

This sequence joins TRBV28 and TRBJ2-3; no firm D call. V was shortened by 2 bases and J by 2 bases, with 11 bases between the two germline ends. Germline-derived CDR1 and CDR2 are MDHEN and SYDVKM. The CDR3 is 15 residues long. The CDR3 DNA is TGTGCCAGCAGTTTAGTTTCCGCGTTCACAGATACGCAGTATTTT. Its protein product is CASSLVSAFTDTQYF.

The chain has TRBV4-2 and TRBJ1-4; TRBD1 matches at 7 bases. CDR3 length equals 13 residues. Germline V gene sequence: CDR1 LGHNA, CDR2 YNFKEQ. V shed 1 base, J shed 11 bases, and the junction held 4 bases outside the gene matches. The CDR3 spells CASSQAFRGKLFF. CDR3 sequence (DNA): TGTGCCAGCAGCCAAGCCTTCAGGGGGAAACTGTTTTTT.

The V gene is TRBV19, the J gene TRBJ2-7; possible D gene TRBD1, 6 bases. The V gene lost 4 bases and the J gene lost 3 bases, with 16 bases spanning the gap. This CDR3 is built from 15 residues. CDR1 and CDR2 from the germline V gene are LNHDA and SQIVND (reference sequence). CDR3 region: CASSTRARGFYEQYF. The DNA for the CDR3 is TGTGCCAGTAGTACGCGGGCCAGGGGCTTCTACGAGCAGTACTTC.

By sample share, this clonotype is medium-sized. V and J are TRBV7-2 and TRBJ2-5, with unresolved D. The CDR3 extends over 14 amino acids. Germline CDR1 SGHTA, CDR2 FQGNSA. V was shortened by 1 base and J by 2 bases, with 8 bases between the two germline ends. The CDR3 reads CASSLGGRQETQYF. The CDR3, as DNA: TGTGCCAGCAGCTTAGGCGGTCGGCAAGAGACCCAGTACTTC.

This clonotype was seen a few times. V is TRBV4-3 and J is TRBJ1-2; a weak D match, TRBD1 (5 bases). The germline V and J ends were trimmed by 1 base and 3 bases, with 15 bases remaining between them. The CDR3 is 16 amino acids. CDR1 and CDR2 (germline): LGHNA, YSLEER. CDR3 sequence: CASSQGLTGRHYGYTF. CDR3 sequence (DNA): TGCGCCAGCAGCCAAGGTTTAACGGGGCGCCACTATGGCTACACCTTC.

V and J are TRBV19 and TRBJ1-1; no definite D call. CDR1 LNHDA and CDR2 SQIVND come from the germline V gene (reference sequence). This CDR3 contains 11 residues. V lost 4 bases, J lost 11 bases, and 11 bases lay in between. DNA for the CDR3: TGTGCCAGTAGTACAGCCCCTCGGGCTTTCTTT. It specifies CASSTAPRAFF.

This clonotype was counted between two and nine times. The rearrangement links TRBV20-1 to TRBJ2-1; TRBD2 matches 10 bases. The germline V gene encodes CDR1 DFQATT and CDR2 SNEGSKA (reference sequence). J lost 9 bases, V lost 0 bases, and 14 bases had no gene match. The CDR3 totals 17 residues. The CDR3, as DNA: TGCAGTGCTAGAGACTCAGGGACTAGCGTGACTAGGGGTGAGCAGTTCTTC. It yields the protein CSARDSGTSVTRGEQFF.

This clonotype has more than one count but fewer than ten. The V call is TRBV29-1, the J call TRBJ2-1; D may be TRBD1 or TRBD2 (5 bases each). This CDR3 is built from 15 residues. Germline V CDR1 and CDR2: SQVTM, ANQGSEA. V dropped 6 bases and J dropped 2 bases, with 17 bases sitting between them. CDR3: CSVKLGQGAYNEQFF. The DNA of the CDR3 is TGCAGCGTGAAGCTGGGGCAGGGAGCCTACAATGAGCAGTTCTTC.

CDR3 residues: CASRTHGNSYEQYF. Here the CDR3 DNA reads TGTGCCAGCAGAACCCATGGTAACTCCTACGAGCAGTACTTC. The chain employs TRBV6-2 or TRBV6-3 and TRBJ2-7; D unclear. V was trimmed by 6 bases and J by 0 bases, leaving 12 bases between them. From germline, CDR1 is MNHEY and CDR2 SVGEGT. This CDR3 has 14 residues.

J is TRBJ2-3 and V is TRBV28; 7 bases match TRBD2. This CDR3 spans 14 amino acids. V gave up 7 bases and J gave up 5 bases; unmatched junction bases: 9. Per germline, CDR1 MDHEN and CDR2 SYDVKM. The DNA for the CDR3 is TGTGCCAGCATGTGGGGCGGGAGCGGAGATACGCAGTATTTT. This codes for CASMWGGSGDTQYF.